Sequencing of this TCR beta chain was carried out in a study of T cell responses to AZD1222 COVID-19 vaccine (dated by TCRdb to 2020 to 2022). Background on the whole study: Because spike-specific TCR depth and breadth did not differ between the two schedules, AZD1222 recipients who got a second dose at roughly 4 weeks were pooled with those who got a second dose at roughly 12 weeks. Trial participants were enrolled by age into subgroups of 18-55, 56-69 and 70-plus years, and around 150, 29 and 61 TCR-sequenced participants, respectively, were included in these subgroups. A total of 230 or so trial participants underwent TCR sequencing, of whom some 210 received two doses of AZD1222 and around 26 received two doses of the MenACWY control vaccine. Paper-wide results and their limitations: Because no day 14 peak-response samples were available, repertoires were characterized only after the peak T cell response. In the small 56-69-year group, the increase in depth fell short of significance, most likely because of low power. The vaccine-associated CD4 TCRs covered the entire spike protein, and the dominant responses fell in regions 160-218 and 743-854. Participants were mostly white British, with more females than males. The authors suggested clonal diversity may have been underestimated. Reportedly, close to half of the unique spike-specific TCRs recognized epitopes lying outside the regions that are mutated in the B.1.351 and B.1.1.7 variants. Only six or seven AZD1222 recipients were SARS-CoV-2 seropositive at baseline, limiting conclusions about previously exposed vaccinees. After two AZD1222 doses, spike-specific TCR breadth and depth were significantly higher than at day 0 and than in MenACWY recipients.

V is shortened by 6 bases, J by 0 bases, and the region joining them spans 9 bases. The germline V gene gives CDR1 as SGHTA and CDR2 as FQGNSA. Including the terminal cysteine and phenylalanine, the CDR3 comprises 14 residues. The retained sequence is limited to the CDR3, 42 bases, with the frame set at the first base. The time point label corresponds to: baseline before first vaccination. Samples from vaccinated people were obtained from the UK trials COV001 and COV002, which included a single-blind randomized controlled phase 2/3 trial of AZD1222 (ChAdOx1 nCoV-19) in healthy adults. For TCRbeta chain sequencing, PBMC samples were collected from trial participants at day 0 and at day 28 after the second dose. Comment on this clone: Which antigen it targets is not known. Base qualities are not at hand, and no much larger clone is one base apart.

The CDR3 regions of human TCRbeta chains were subjected to immunosequencing. As for how the authors treated the data: Repertoire TCRs were matched against a reference library of SARS-CoV-2-specific TCRs generated with the MIRA antigen-specificity platform. Breadth meant the fraction of unique TCRs that were SARS-CoV-2-associated, whereas depth meant the fraction of total T cells that were SARS-CoV-2-associated. Using the MIRA data, each spike-specific TCR was mapped to the spike region that the TCR reacts to and placed in a CD4 or CD8 class. Log10-transformed breadth and depth values were compared by one-way ANOVA with Sidak's multiple comparisons tests. TCRdb carries this immuneACCESS record with in-frame sequences only. Its versions omit some clonotypes, under half of them owing to an unresolved V gene in the studies checked, with the rest unexplained. D and trimming were read from the DNA, whereas the V and J calls and clone size are those reported in that table. The sample profile shows about 100,000 clones; more than 80% of them were found once. The biggest ten clones account for roughly 7% of the sample.

This specimen consisted of peripheral blood, obtained on day 0 of AZD1222 vaccination. The rearrangement joined TRBV7-2 to TRBJ1-3, with the D segment identity uncertain. This TCR was sampled from an adult in good health. The DNA reads TGTGCCAGCAGTCAACAGACCTCTGGAAACACCATATATTTT. Translated, it gives CASSQQTSGNTIYF.